These 10 T cell receptor beta chains originate from one sample sequenced in a study of cytomegalovirus exposure and HLA in healthy donors. PCR amplification relied on 60 Vbeta primers (plus 13 Jbeta primers). The assay was immunoSEQ multiplex PCR, and TCRdb's table has in-frame clones only and misses some. The data show some 110,000 clones, 70% to 80% seen once. Sequences were obtained from PBMCs. The receptors shown here come from a man aged 30 to 45 in good health and CMV-seropositive.

The count of this clone is one. The chain recombines TRBV28 with TRBJ2-1; the D gene is possibly TRBD2 (7 bases). Trimming stripped 7 bases from V and 3 bases from J, with 16 bases between. The CDR3 sequence is 15 residues long. Germline-derived CDR1 and CDR2 are MDHEN and SYDVKM. The CDR3 nucleotides read TGTGCCAGCATTTGGGGGGGCCCGAACTACAATGAGCAGTTCTTC. Translating gives CASIWGGPNYNEQFF.

As to this clone: The sample holds other DNA sequences that translate to the same CDR3. V usage is TRBV30 and J usage is TRBJ1-3; D is uncertain. V lost 0 bases and J 0 bases, leaving 3 bases between the germline ends. From germline, CDR1 is GTSNPN and CDR2 SVGIG (reference sequence). CDR3 size: 13 residues. The DNA for the CDR3 is TGTGCCTGGAGTGTCAACTCTGGAAACACCATATATTTT. Translated, it gives CAWSVNSGNTIYF.

This rearrangement joins TRBV7-3 to TRBJ2-1; 9 bases map to TRBD2. The germline V gene has CDR1 SGHTA and CDR2 FQGTGA. The junction had 6 bases not matched to a gene; V was cut back by 3 bases and J by 9 bases. The CDR3 covers 14 residues. The CDR3 loop reads CASSLAGGASEQFF. The CDR3 coding sequence is TGTGCCAGCAGCTTGGCGGGGGGGGCGAGTGAGCAGTTCTTC.

This chain joins TRBV7-8 and TRBJ1-3; weak D call: TRBD1 (6 bases). The CDR3 has 18 amino acids. The V end was cut by 1 base, the J end by 0 bases, with 16 bases between. Per the germline V gene, CDR1 is SGHVS and CDR2 is FQNEAQ. The CDR3 loop is CASSLGWPGTNSGNTIYF. As DNA, the CDR3 is TGTGCCAGCAGCTTAGGCTGGCCAGGGACAAACTCTGGAAACACCATATATTTT.

The J gene is TRBJ2-5, the V gene TRBV7-2, with D unresolved. The germline gives CDR1 SGHTA, CDR2 FQGNSA. V was clipped by 6 bases and J by 4 bases, with 12 bases between them. The CDR3 runs to 13 residues. DNA for the CDR3: TGTGCCAGCAGATTACCCCCATCAGAGACCCAGTACTTC. This translates into CASRLPPSETQYF.

The CDR3 spells CASSFPGVSYNEQFF. In DNA, the CDR3 is TGTGCCAGCAGCTTCCCGGGGGTCTCCTACAATGAGCAGTTCTTC. The V and J genes are TRBV11-3 and TRBJ2-1; maybe TRBD2 (6 bases). V gave up 3 bases and J gave up 0 bases, with 9 bases separating them. CDR1 and CDR2 (germline): SGHNT, YENEEA. The CDR3 covers 15 residues.

The CDR3 DNA reads as TGTGCCAGCATGGGGACTACGGCATATCACTACGAGCAGTACTTC. This translates into CASMGTTAYHYEQYF. The V call is TRBV6-4, the J call TRBJ2-7; 7 bases are a match to TRBD2. After removal of 7 bases from V and 3 bases from J, the junction contained 12 bases not matched to a gene. The CDR3 consists of 15 residues. CDR1 and CDR2 (germline): MRHNA, SNTAGT.

The chain carries TRBV18 and TRBJ1-1; 8 nucleotides match TRBD1. J gave up 5 bases and V 6 bases, and 11 bases lay outside the gene matches. The CDR3 has 15 residues. Looked up from germline, CDR1 is KGHSH and CDR2 is LQKENI. The DNA of the CDR3 is TGTGCCAGCTCTCGGACAGGGCGAGGGAGGACTGAAGCTTTCTTT. The encoded protein is CASSRTGRGRTEAFF.

This chain uses TRBV11-3 with TRBJ2-2; perhaps TRBD1 as D (6 bases). CDR3 length: 16 residues. V lost 3 bases to trimming and J lost 3 bases, with 14 bases between them. Germline CDR1 is SGHNT and CDR2 is YENEEA. The chain's CDR3 is CASSFRRGLDTGELFF. The CDR3 region has the DNA TGTGCCAGCAGCTTTCGCAGGGGTTTGGACACCGGGGAGCTGTTTTTT.

The chain has TRBV7-2 and TRBJ2-3; D remains ambiguous. Trimming cost V 3 bases and J 2 bases, with 3 bases left between them. The germline gives CDR1 SGHTA, CDR2 FQGNSA. The CDR3 runs to 12 residues. Here the CDR3 reads CASSFLTDTQYF. CDR3 bases: TGTGCCAGCAGCTTCCTCACAGATACGCAGTATTTT.